This entry features one T cell receptor beta chain sequence. TCRdb's table, derived via immunoSEQ multiplex PCR, lists solely in-frame clones and lacks some. The sample carries about 6,400 clones, 72% recorded once. Trimming left V 5 bases short and J 2 bases short, with 12 bases between. Germline lookup yields CDR1 SNHLY and CDR2 FYNNEI. The CDR3 loop spans 15 amino acids. This sample is drawn from a study of somatic mutations in cytotoxic T cells in rheumatoid arthritis. Study as a whole: T-cell populations stained with V beta antibodies were in some cases flow-sorted at nearly 100% purity, including V beta1+ cells that were sequenced for TCRB.

J is TRBJ2-2 and V is TRBV2; D possibly corresponds to TRBD2 (5 bases). The sample was CD8+ T cells sorted from blood. This receptor was identified in a woman in her fifties or sixties in good health. This chain's CDR3 is CASSKGALNTGELFF. In nucleotides, the CDR3 is TGTGCCAGCAGTAAGGGAGCCTTAAACACCGGGGAGCTGTTTTTT.